The 32 T cell receptor beta chains below all came from one sample that was sequenced in a study of T cells in Graves' hyperthyroidism and ophthalmopathy. RNA transcripts provided the source from which TCR beta CDR3 regions were amplified. HTBI primers drove first-round RT-PCR of the TCR CDR3. One entry per CDR3 protein results from TCRdb running MiXCR on the multiplex PCR reads. The table includes fewer than 700,000 distinct CDR3 sequences, about 16% detected once. Sequenced: blood. These TCRs come from a woman aged 25 to 39 with Graves' hyperthyroidism.

In this sample, this clonotype turned up many times. The chain links TRBV20-1 to TRBJ2-1; TRBD2 matches 7 bases. Germline assignment: CDR1 DFQATT and CDR2 SNEGSKA (reference sequence). V dropped 0 bases and J dropped 2; count of bases not matched to a gene: 4. The CDR3 runs 15 residues. The CDR3 nucleotides are TGCAGTGCTAGAGACCGGGACTACCCCTACAATGAGCAGTTCTTC. It yields the protein CSARDRDYPYNEQFF.

A few counts support this clonotype. The genes are TRBV24-1 and TRBJ2-3, with no clear D. The CDR3 is made up of 15 amino acids. The V gene lost 2 bases and the J gene lost 2 bases, with 10 bases spanning the gap. CDR1 is KGHDR and CDR2 is SFDVKD in the germline V gene. The CDR3: CATSDSKVPTDTQYF. The CDR3 bases are TGTGCCACCAGTGATTCCAAGGTGCCCACAGATACGCAGTATTTT.

Notes on this clonotype: Its ends do not fully match the called genes, so a read error is possible. This chain connects TRBV27 to TRBJ2-3; no clear D. The CDR3 extends over 14 amino acids. Germline V gene lookup returns CDR1 MNHEY and CDR2 SMNVEV (reference sequence). The CDR3 is CASSLGLSTDAQYF. The CDR3 DNA is TGTGCCAGCAGTTTGGGTCTTAGCACAGATGCGCAGTATTTT.

This clonotype was detected ten times or more. J is TRBJ1-3 and V is TRBV12-3 or TRBV12-4; 11 nucleotides agree with TRBD1. Unmatched junction bases numbered 6, after V lost 6 bases and J lost 2 bases. The CDR3 is 16 amino acids. The CDR3 sequence: CASRRTGGIPGNTIYF. In DNA, the CDR3 is TGTGCCAGCAGGCGGACAGGGGGCATACCTGGAAACACCATATATTTT.

This clonotype was seen at least ten times. One end of the junction does not line up with germline, which may come from a read error. The chain joins TRBV3-1 to TRBJ2-1; TRBD2 matches at 9 bases. This CDR3 has 12 amino acids. Germline CDR1 LGHDT, CDR2 YNNKEL (reference sequence). DNA of the CDR3: TGTGCCACCAGCAGCGGGAGGAATGAGCAGTTCTTC. Translating it yields CATSSGRNEQFF.

This clonotype showed up many times. The junction and the germline gene differ at one end; a read error may be behind it. The chain is built from TRBV12-5 and TRBJ1-1; D might be TRBD1 (6 bases). This CDR3 is 16 amino acids long. Per the germline V gene, CDR1 is LGHNT and CDR2 is FRNRAP. The CDR3 coding sequence is TGTGCTAGTGGTTTGGTTCCGGGACAAAGCAACACAGAAGCTTTCTTT. It specifies CASGLVPGQSNTEAFF.

This clonotype has a handful of counts. The rearrangement links TRBV24-1 to TRBJ2-7; maybe TRBD2 (6 bases). Germline-derived CDR1 and CDR2 are KGHDR and SFDVKD. The CDR3 has 11 residues. With 5 bases removed from V and 5 bases from J, the gap between germline ends came to 6 bases. The CDR3 sequence is CATSAGDEQYF. For the CDR3, the DNA is TGTGCCACCAGTGCGGGGGACGAGCAGTACTTC.

This chain joins TRBV28 and TRBJ1-2; unclear D gene. V shed 2 bases and J shed 6 bases, with 16 bases lying between them. The germline CDR1 and CDR2 sequences are MDHEN and SYDVKM. This CDR3 is built from 15 residues. This CDR3 reads CASSLNPPDLNGYTF. CDR3 DNA: TGTGCCAGCAGTTTAAATCCCCCAGACCTCAATGGCTACACCTTC.

This clonotype has only a few counts. This chain joins TRBV20-1 and TRBJ2-7; perhaps TRBD2 as D (6 bases). V was trimmed by 3 bases and J by 5 bases, leaving 14 bases between them. Germline V gene lookup returns CDR1 DFQATT and CDR2 SNEGSKA (reference sequence). The CDR3 is 13 residues long. The DNA for the CDR3 is TGCAGTGCTAGTGGAGGGGTCGGGGACGAGCAGTACTTC. This gives the protein CSASGGVGDEQYF.

This clonotype appeared many times. The rearrangement joins TRBV28 to TRBJ2-7; the D gene is possibly TRBD2 (5 bases). There are 15 residues in the CDR3. The V gene's germline CDR1 is MDHEN and CDR2 SYDVKM. V lost 2 bases and J 2 bases, leaving 13 bases between the germline ends. The CDR3 is CASSLTSEEAYEQYF. DNA for the CDR3: TGTGCCAGCAGTTTAACTTCAGAGGAGGCCTACGAGCAGTACTTC.

Notes on this clonotype: This may stem from a read error, because a much larger clone lies one nucleotide away. The chain joins TRBV24-1 to TRBJ1-2; D ambiguous. The CDR3 sequence is 18 residues long. The germline V gene encodes CDR1 KGHDR and CDR2 SFDVKD. CDR3 bases: TGTGCCGCCAGTGATCCAACCCCATCGGGCAGCCCTAACTATGGCTACACCTTC. The encoded protein is CAASDPTPSGSPNYGYTF.

In this sample, this clonotype turned up many times. The V call is TRBV7-9, the J call TRBJ2-1; TRBD1 aligns across 8 bases. The length of the CDR3 is 15 residues. Germline V gives CDR1 SEHNR, CDR2 FQNEAQ (reference sequence). The J segment lost 8 bases and the V segment lost 1 base, leaving 7 bases of the junction unmatched. The CDR3 DNA is TGTGCCAGCAGCTTAGGGACAGGGAATTACGATGAGCAGTTCTTC. It is translated as CASSLGTGNYDEQFF.

In this sample, this clonotype turned up once. This sequence may be a read error, since a much larger clone differs from it by one base. The genes are TRBV3-1 and TRBJ1-4; unclear D gene. Germline CDR1 is LGHDT and CDR2 is YNNKEL (reference sequence). The CDR3 spans 14 residues. As DNA, the CDR3 is TGTGCCAGCAGCCAAGATGCGGGTAATGAAAAACTGGTTTTT. The encoded protein is CASSQDAGNEKLVF.

V and J are TRBV5-6 and TRBJ2-4; D not certain. Germline lookup yields CDR1 SGHDT and CDR2 YYEEEE. The CDR3 covers 16 residues. Trimming took off 3 bases at V and 4 bases at J, with 17 bases between the two ends. The chain's CDR3 is CASSSPLHRLKNIQYF. For the CDR3, the DNA is TGTGCCAGCAGCTCGCCCCTCCATCGGTTAAAAAACATTCAGTACTTC.

The chain's CDR3 is CASSPGRVKGIEKLFF. The CDR3 coding sequence is TGCGCCAGCAGCCCAGGAAGAGTTAAGGGAATTGAAAAACTGTTTTTT. This sequence joins TRBV4-1 and TRBJ1-4; no firm D call. Germline CDR1 and CDR2: MGHRA and YSYEKL. The V gene lost 4 bases and the J gene lost 7 bases, with 19 bases spanning the gap. The CDR3 totals 16 residues.

The DNA for the CDR3 is TGTGCCAGCAGCTTAAAAGTCTCCCAACGAGAGACCCAGTACTTC. Residues: CASSLKVSQRETQYF. This chain joins TRBV7-2 and TRBJ2-5; D is undetermined. V lost 2 bases and J lost 4, with 14 bases in between. CDR3 size: 15 residues. Germline V gene lookup returns CDR1 SGHTA and CDR2 FQGNSA.

This clonotype was counted many times. This chain joins TRBV28 and TRBJ2-5; 8 positions match TRBD1. The CDR3 covers 15 residues. Germline loops: CDR1 MDHEN, CDR2 SYDVKM. Trimming took 5 bases from V and 1 from J; bases not matched to a gene: 6. CDR3 DNA sequence: TGTGCCAGCAGTGTTGGACAGGGACCCCAAGAGACCCAGTACTTC. It is translated as CASSVGQGPQETQYF.

Ten or more counts support this clonotype. CDR3 nucleotide sequence: TGTGCTAGTGGTAGTTGGAACACTGAAGCTTTCTTT. Protein sequence: CASGSWNTEAFF. This rearrangement joins TRBV12-5 to TRBJ1-1; no clear D gene. V dropped 5 bases and J dropped 1 base, with 5 bases sitting between them. The CDR3 is 12 residues long. Germline assignment: CDR1 LGHNT and CDR2 FRNRAP.

This clonotype was recorded a few times. The chain couples TRBV2 to TRBJ2-1; possibly TRBD1 or TRBD2 for D (6 bases each). This CDR3 is built from 14 residues. V was cut by 2 bases and J by 7 bases, with 12 bases left in between. Germline lookup yields CDR1 SNHLY and CDR2 FYNNEI. The CDR3 loop reads CASSERTGRNEQFF. For the CDR3, the DNA is TGTGCCAGCAGTGAAAGAACAGGGAGGAATGAGCAGTTCTTC. The variable domain in full, with the rest retrieved from reference TRBV2 and TRBJ2-1, is EPEVTQTPSHQVTQMGQEVILRCVPISNHLYFYWYRQILGQKVEFLVSFYNNEISEKSEIFDDQFSVERPDGSNFTLKIRSTKLEDSAMYFCASSERTGRNEQFFGPGTRLTVL.

The sample holds many counts of this clonotype. The V and J genes are TRBV7-2 and TRBJ2-3; D may be TRBD2 (6 bases). Germline CDR1 and CDR2: SGHTA and FQGNSA. The CDR3 extends over 13 amino acids. Trimming took 5 bases from V and 2 from J, leaving 8 bases between them. In nucleotides, the CDR3 is TGTGCCAGCAGCCGGGACTTCACAGATACGCAGTATTTT. Amino acid sequence: CASSRDFTDTQYF.

In its sample, this clonotype was seen many times. The chain joins TRBV28 to TRBJ1-1, with 8 bases fitting TRBD1. Unmatched junction bases numbered 11, after V lost 4 bases and J lost 1 base. CDR1 MDHEN and CDR2 SYDVKM come from the germline V gene. There are 17 residues in the CDR3. As DNA, the CDR3 is TGTGCCAGCAGTTCCCAGATGGGGACAGGTGGGAACACTGAAGCTTTCTTT. The encoded protein is CASSSQMGTGGNTEAFF.

This chain connects TRBV18 to TRBJ2-1, with 9 bases aligning to TRBD1. From germline, CDR1 is KGHSH and CDR2 LQKENI. The CDR3 loop spans 15 amino acids. The V gene end was trimmed by 3 bases and the J gene end by 6 bases; junction bases not matched to a gene: 6. As DNA, the CDR3 is TGTGCCAGCTCACCGGGACAGGGATTGGTCAATGAGCAGTTCTTC. Translating gives CASSPGQGLVNEQFF.

The sample holds a few counts of this clonotype. The chain combines TRBV30 with TRBJ2-3; TRBD2 matches at 7 bases. Germline CDR1 reads GTSNPN; CDR2 reads SVGIG (reference sequence). The V segment lost 1 base and the J segment 0 bases; nucleotides outside the gene matches: 19. The CDR3 is made up of 20 amino acids. CDR3 nucleotide sequence: TGTGCCTGGAGTGGGATTCAAGTGAGCGGGACCCTTTCTAGCACAGATACGCAGTATTTT. It specifies CAWSGIQVSGTLSSTDTQYF.

This clonotype was counted many times. The chain uses TRBV2 and TRBJ2-1, with 9 bases lining up with TRBD1. Germline V gives CDR1 SNHLY, CDR2 FYNNEI. V lost 6 bases, J lost 6 bases, and 12 bases stayed unmatched. The CDR3 runs 16 residues. The CDR3, as DNA: TGTGCCAGCAGCGCTTCGGGACAGGGTTTGGCCAATGAGCAGTTCTTC. The encoded protein is CASSASGQGLANEQFF.

This clonotype was detected ten times or more. The chain links TRBV28 to TRBJ2-1; 9 nucleotides align to TRBD1. This CDR3 spans 17 amino acids. V dropped 3 bases and J dropped 7; count of bases not matched to a gene: 13. Germline CDR1 is MDHEN and CDR2 is SYDVKM. The CDR3 bases are TGTGCCAGCAGTTTTGGCCTGGGACAGGGAGGAGGGAATGAGCAGTTCTTC. Translated: CASSFGLGQGGGNEQFF.

This clonotype came up many times. CDR3 sequence: CASTLGREPYEQYF. CDR3 in DNA: TGTGCCAGCACCCTCGGCAGGGAACCCTACGAGCAGTACTTC. The chain carries TRBV7-9 and TRBJ2-7; a weak D match, TRBD1 (5 bases). The V gene's germline CDR1 is SEHNR and CDR2 FQNEAQ (reference sequence). The CDR3 consists of 14 residues. Trimming pared 7 bases from V and 2 bases from J, leaving 15 bases between.

There are a few counts of this clonotype. The V gene is TRBV4-2, the J gene TRBJ2-7; weak D call: TRBD1 (6 bases). The germline gives CDR1 LGHNA, CDR2 YNFKEQ. The V gene lost 4 bases and the J gene lost 0 bases, with 10 bases spanning the gap. CDR3 size: 14 residues. CDR3 nucleotides: TGTGCCAGCAGCCCCTCAGGGGTCTCCTACGAGCAGTACTTC. Translation gives CASSPSGVSYEQYF.

This clonotype was recorded at least ten times. The chain employs TRBV5-1 and TRBJ2-1, with TRBD2 matching 13 bases. CDR1 and CDR2 from the germline V gene are SGHRS and YFSETQ. The CDR3 sequence is 19 residues long. Trimming took 2 bases from V and 4 from J; bases not matched to a gene: 12. The CDR3 here is CASSLGGTSGTTLYNEQFF. Written as DNA, the CDR3 is TGCGCCAGCAGCTTAGGAGGGACTAGCGGGACGACCTTGTACAATGAGCAGTTCTTC.

There are a few counts of this clonotype. The V call is TRBV20-1, the J call TRBJ2-1, with TRBD2 matching over 7 bases. The V gene's germline CDR1 is DFQATT and CDR2 SNEGSKA (reference sequence). V lost 0 bases to trimming and J lost 9 bases; unmatched junction nucleotides: 8. The CDR3 contains 14 residues. For the CDR3, the DNA is TGCAGTGCTAGAGATTTAATGGGACTATTTGAGCAGTTCTTC. The encoded protein is CSARDLMGLFEQFF.

The chain links TRBV9 to TRBJ2-1; 7 positions match TRBD2. The CDR3 has 16 residues. V lost 2 bases, J lost 4 bases, and 9 bases stayed unmatched. Germline CDR1 SGDLS, CDR2 YYNGEE. DNA for the CDR3: TGTGCCAGCAGCGTCGCGGCGGGAGTTATGTACAATGAGCAGTTCTTC. Amino acids: CASSVAAGVMYNEQFF.

This clonotype was detected many times. This chain links TRBV20-1 with TRBJ2-1, with D maybe TRBD2 (5 bases). Germline V gene data show CDR1 as DFQATT and CDR2 as SNEGSKA (reference sequence). This CDR3 has 14 amino acids. V was pared by 6 bases and J by 10 bases, with 22 bases between. The CDR3 here is CSAQRRRIQFEQFF. The CDR3 bases are TGCAGTGCCCAGAGGAGGCGGATCCAATTCGAGCAGTTCTTC.

A note on this clonotype: One end of the junction does not line up with germline, which may come from a read error. The chain links TRBV7-7 to TRBJ2-2; D unresolved. The CDR3 extends over 14 amino acids. The V gene's germline CDR1 is SSHAT and CDR2 FNYEAQ (reference sequence). In DNA form, the CDR3 reads TGTGCTAGCAGCTTAGACGTGTACACCGGGGAGCTGTTTTTT. Translating it yields CASSLDVYTGELFF.